The entry below describes one T cell receptor beta chain. The PCR ran on 60 Vbeta and 13 Jbeta primers. Profiling relied on immunoSEQ multiplex PCR, and the TCRdb table lists in-frame clones only, not all of them. The table has hundreds of thousands of clones, around four fifths seen once; the top ten hold roughly 0.7%. Between the trimmed V and J ends, which lost 1 base and 0 bases, there was a span of 13 bases. CDR1 LNHNV and CDR2 YYDKDF come from the germline V gene (reference sequence). CDR3 length: 17 residues. This sample was included in a study of cytomegalovirus exposure and HLA in healthy donors.

Sequences were obtained from PBMCs. The clonotype was recovered from a boy aged 2 to 10 in good health and CMV-seronegative. The gene calls are TRBV15 and TRBJ2-1; D perhaps matches TRBD2 (6 bases). In DNA, the CDR3 is TGTGCCACCAGCAGAGGGGGCGGGACCTTCTCCTACAATGAGCAGTTCTTC. This codes for CATSRGGGTFSYNEQFF.